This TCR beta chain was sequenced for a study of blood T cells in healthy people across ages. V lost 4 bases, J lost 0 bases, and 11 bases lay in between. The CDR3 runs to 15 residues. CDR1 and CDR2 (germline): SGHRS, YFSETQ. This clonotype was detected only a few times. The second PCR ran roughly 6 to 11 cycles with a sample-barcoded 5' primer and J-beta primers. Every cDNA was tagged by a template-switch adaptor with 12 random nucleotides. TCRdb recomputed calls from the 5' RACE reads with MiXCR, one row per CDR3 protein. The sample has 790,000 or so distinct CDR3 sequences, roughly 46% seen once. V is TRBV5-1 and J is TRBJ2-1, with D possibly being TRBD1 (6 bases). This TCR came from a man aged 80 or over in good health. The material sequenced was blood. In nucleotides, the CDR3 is TGCGCCAGCAGCCCCAGGGGCGGCTCCTACAATGAGCAGTTCTTC. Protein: CASSPRGGSYNEQFF. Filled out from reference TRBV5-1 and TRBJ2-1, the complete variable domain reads KAGVTQTPRYLIKTRGQQVTLSCSPISGHRSVSWYQQTPGQGLQFLFEYFSETQRNKGNFPGRFSGRQFSNSRSEMNVSTLELGDSALYLCASSPRGGSYNEQFFGPGTRLTVL.